This note documents a single T cell receptor beta chain sequence. What it binds is not known. CDR1 is SGHRS and CDR2 is YFSETQ in the germline V gene. The length of the CDR3 is 16 residues. V shed 0 bases and J shed 4 bases, with 14 bases lying between them. Constant-region reverse primers amplified full-length variable regions, followed by semi-nested Nested Universal Primer A PCR. Each CDR3 protein is one row after TCRdb ran MiXCR on the 5' RACE reads. The sample has tens of thousands of distinct CDR3 sequences; less than 35% are singletons. CD4+CD45RO+CD25- cells were isolated as memory CD4+ T cells. Study conclusions and caveats: Tumor Treg TCRs overlapped most with tumor naive CD4+ cells. The TCR gene usage of tumor memory CD4+ T cells clustered together with blood and lymph node memory CD4+ cells and with lymph node naive CD4+ cells.

Sequencing was carried out using memory CD4+ T cells sorted from a lymph node. Subset of the sample: memory CD4+ T cells, CD4+CD45RO+CD25-. The sequence was collected from a female donor with breast cancer. The chain recombines TRBV5-1 with TRBJ2-1; the D gene is possibly TRBD1 (5 bases). The CDR3 region is CASSLAGAGAYNEQFF. For the CDR3, the DNA is TGCGCCAGCAGCTTGGCCGGAGCTGGGGCTTACAATGAGCAGTTCTTC.